A selection of T cell receptor beta chains follows, all from one sample in a study of neurological immune-mediated disorders. TCRdb fed the 5' RACE reads into MiXCR, producing one record per CDR3 protein. This sample has about 58,000 distinct CDR3 sequences; more than 3% occur once, and the top ten carry about 7.1%. The sample taken for sequencing was PBMCs. These receptors were obtained from a woman aged 55-69 years with multiple sclerosis. Both conserved end residues are part of each CDR3. The D gene is left open where the match is weak. Size is omitted from some rows. Given values are once, few, many or a class for expanded clones.

J gene	D gene	clone size	V gene	CDR3 protein	CDR3 DNA
TRBJ1-2	.	many	TRBV28	CASSPPGAGHGYTF	TGTGCCAGCAGTCCCCCGGGCGCGGGGCATGGCTACACCTTC
TRBJ1-6	TRBD1	.	TRBV20-1	CSARQDRGDSPLHF	TGCAGTGCTAGACAAGACAGGGGGGATTCACCCCTCCACTTT
TRBJ2-7	.	many	TRBV5-1	CASSFEGTGEQYF	TGCGCCAGCAGCTTTGAGGGGACCGGCGAGCAGTACTTC
TRBJ1-2	.	many	TRBV12-3/TRBV12-4	CASSSTLRYGGYTF	TGTGCCAGCAGTAGCACGCTTCGGTATGGGGGCTACACCTTC
TRBJ2-4	.	many	TRBV5-1	CASSPWGQGSNIQYF	TGCGCCAGCAGCCCCTGGGGGCAGGGGTCTAACATTCAGTACTTC
TRBJ2-5	.	many	TRBV5-1	CASSLAATAQETQYF	TGCGCCAGCAGCTTGGCAGCGACAGCGCAAGAGACCCAGTACTTC
TRBJ2-7	TRBD1	many	TRBV5-1	CASRPGTGGNEQYF	TGCGCCAGCAGACCCGGGACAGGGGGGAACGAGCAGTACTTC
TRBJ1-5	.	many	TRBV6-1	CASSDHQPQHF	TGTGCCAGCAGTGACCATCAGCCCCAGCATTTT
TRBJ2-2	.	many	TRBV5-1	CASSQARLELFF	TGCGCCAGCAGCCAGGCGCGATTGGAGCTGTTTTTT
TRBJ2-1	TRBD1	many	TRBV10-3	CAISESGKGANEQFF	TGTGCCATCAGTGAGTCGGGGAAGGGGGCGAATGAGCAGTTCTTC
TRBJ1-3	.	many	TRBV28	CASSPLDRRGNTIYF	TGTGCCAGCAGCCCTCTTGACAGGAGAGGAAACACCATATATTTT
TRBJ2-7	.	many	TRBV4-1	CASSQSRQTYEQYF	TGCGCCAGCAGCCAAAGTAGACAGACCTACGAGCAGTACTTC
TRBJ2-6	.	many	TRBV6-2/TRBV6-3	CASSYDNSGANVLTF	TGTGCCAGCAGTTACGACAACTCTGGGGCCAACGTCCTGACTTTC
TRBJ1-1	TRBD1	many	TRBV7-6	CASSSTGDGAFF	TGTGCCAGCAGCTCCACAGGGGATGGAGCTTTCTTT
TRBJ2-5	.	many	TRBV6-6	CASSYSNRGYF	TGTGCCAGCAGTTACTCAAACAGAGGATACTTC
TRBJ1-4	.	many	TRBV7-9	CASVGSGGKLFF	TGTGCCAGCGTAGGGTCCGGCGGGAAACTGTTTTTT
TRBJ2-4	.	many	TRBV7-9	CASSPGEPGPDIQYF	TGTGCCAGCAGCCCCGGGGAACCCGGACCCGACATTCAGTACTTC
TRBJ1-5	.	many	TRBV11-2	CASSQDFMDQPQHF	TGTGCCAGCAGCCAGGACTTTATGGATCAGCCCCAGCATTTT
TRBJ2-7	TRBD2	many	TRBV5-1	CASSDFLAGGPDEQYF	TGCGCCAGCAGCGATTTTTTAGCGGGGGGGCCAGACGAGCAGTACTTC